The 26 T cell receptor beta chains given below trace back to one sample, sequenced in a study of blood T cell repertoires in COVID-19 (dated by TCRdb to about 2020). Library preparation used the immunoSEQ multiplex PCR assay. The table was pulled from immuneACCESS by TCRdb, which kept in-frame rearrangements only. Such tables lose some clones; where checked, under half of the loss comes from unresolved V genes, and the rest has no known cause. This sample gives 150,000 to 200,000 clones in total; 88% of them show up just once. About 4.5% of the sample is taken by the ten largest. Sequencing used peripheral blood. All receptors derive from a human donor in a cohort sampled during active COVID-19.

The chain employs TRBV30 and TRBJ1-1; D is undetermined. This CDR3 region has 14 residues. V lost 4 bases and J 6 bases, leaving 18 bases between the germline ends. Germline CDR1 GTSNPN, CDR2 SVGIG (reference sequence). CDR3 loop: CAWNGGLASAEAFF. DNA for the CDR3: TGTGCCTGGAATGGAGGGTTGGCGAGCGCTGAAGCTTTCTTT.

This chain links TRBV18 with TRBJ2-7; D gene uncertain. Germline loops: CDR1 KGHSH, CDR2 LQKENI. The CDR3 covers 15 residues. With 2 bases removed from V and 2 bases from J, the gap between germline ends came to 13 bases. CDR3 nucleotide sequence: TGTGCCAGCTCACCAGCCTATTTCCTCACCTACGAGCAGTACTTC. The encoded protein is CASSPAYFLTYEQYF. Complete variable domain (other parts from reference TRBV18 and TRBJ2-7): NAGVMQNPRHLVRRRGQEARLRCSPMKGHSHVYWYRQLPEEGLKFMVYLQKENIIDESGMPKERFSAEFPKEGPSILRIQQVVRGDSAAYFCASSPAYFLTYEQYFGPGTRLTVT.

In its sample, this clone was seen once. The chain joins TRBV19 to TRBJ2-3, with 8 positions matching TRBD2. Trimming cost V 1 base and J 3 bases; bases outside gene matches: 3. This CDR3 has 15 amino acids. In germline, CDR1 is LNHDA, CDR2 SQIVND (reference sequence). The CDR3 protein is CASSIAGGPTDTQYF. DNA for the CDR3: TGTGCCAGTAGTATAGCGGGAGGGCCGACAGATACGCAGTATTTT.

J is TRBJ2-7 and V is TRBV18; 8 positions agree with TRBD1. Germline V gives CDR1 KGHSH, CDR2 LQKENI. The J segment lost 4 bases and the V segment lost 6 bases, leaving 14 bases of the junction unmatched. This CDR3 has 16 residues. The CDR3 region is CASSPTIRDRLYEQYF. Written as DNA, the CDR3 is TGTGCCAGCTCGCCAACCATCCGGGACAGGCTTTACGAGCAGTACTTC. Together with reference TRBV18 and TRBJ2-7, the CDR3 gives the full variable domain: NAGVMQNPRHLVRRRGQEARLRCSPMKGHSHVYWYRQLPEEGLKFMVYLQKENIIDESGMPKERFSAEFPKEGPSILRIQQVVRGDSAAYFCASSPTIRDRLYEQYFGPGTRLTVT.

The chain carries TRBV21-1 and TRBJ2-5; the D call of TRBD1 is as the table states it, not checked on the DNA. TRBV21-1 is a known pseudogene. This CDR3 has 11 amino acids. CDR3: CASTVQETQYF. Here the CDR3 DNA reads TGTGCCAGCACAGTACAAGAGACCCAGTACTTC.

The J gene is TRBJ1-2, the V gene TRBV3-1 (or the pseudogene TRBV3-2); D gene unclear. Trimming took off 2 bases at V and 2 bases at J, with 12 bases between the two ends. CDR3 length: 15 amino acids. Germline lookup yields CDR1 LGHDT and CDR2 YNNKEL (reference sequence). In DNA form, the CDR3 reads TGTGCCAGCAGCCAAAGCATCACCGTAAACTATGGCTACACCTTC. This sequence encodes CASSQSITVNYGYTF.

V is TRBV19 and J is TRBJ2-1, with 13 positions matching TRBD2. The CDR3 spans 15 residues. V was clipped by 9 bases and J by 6 bases; unmatched bases: 8. CDR1 LNHDA and CDR2 SQIVND come from the germline V gene (reference sequence). CDR3 in amino acids: CASRHGLAGVNEQFF. DNA of the CDR3: TGTGCCAGCAGACATGGACTAGCGGGAGTCAATGAGCAGTTCTTC.

V usage is TRBV3-1 (or the pseudogene TRBV3-2) and J usage is TRBJ1-4; D is unresolved. Germline CDR1 is LGHDT and CDR2 is YNNKEL (reference sequence). V lost 4 bases and J lost 0, with 15 bases in between. The CDR3 consists of 17 residues. The CDR3 sequence: CASSPVPHIPTNEKLFF. CDR3 DNA: TGTGCCAGCAGCCCTGTCCCCCACATCCCAACTAATGAAAAACTGTTTTTT.

The chain has TRBV19 and TRBJ2-7, with 9 bases fitting TRBD2. The V gene end was trimmed by 5 bases and the J gene end by 3 bases; junction bases not matched to a gene: 2. CDR1 is LNHDA, CDR2 SQIVND, per germline (reference sequence). The length of the CDR3 is 13 residues. Here the CDR3 DNA reads TGTGCCAGTAGTCGACTAGCGGACTACGAGCAGTACTTC. Its protein product is CASSRLADYEQYF.

There are a few counts of this clone. J is TRBJ1-2 and V is TRBV5-8; 7 positions match TRBD1. The CDR3 is 15 residues long. Germline V gene lookup returns CDR1 SGHTS and CDR2 YDEGEE. The ends lost 0 bases at V and 2 bases at J; junction bases unmatched: 4. CDR3 protein: CASSLVGRGNYGYTF. CDR3 nucleotides: TGTGCCAGCAGCTTGGTGGGCAGGGGGAACTATGGCTACACCTTC. The whole variable domain, filled in from reference TRBV5-8 and TRBJ1-2, reads EAGVTQSPTHLIKTRGQQATLRCSPISGHTSVYWYQQALGLGLQFLLWYDEGEERNRGNFPPRFSGRQFPNYSSELNVNALELEDSALYLCASSLVGRGNYGYTFGSGTRLTVV.

The chain is built from TRBV19 and TRBJ1-5, with TRBD1 matching over 9 bases. The CDR3 covers 14 residues. Germline CDR1 and CDR2: LNHDA and SQIVND (reference sequence). Trimming took 4 bases from V and 5 from J; bases not matched to a gene: 3. Here the CDR3 reads CASSNRDRDQPQHF. The CDR3, as DNA: TGTGCCAGTAGTAACCGGGACAGGGATCAGCCCCAGCATTTT.

This chain joins TRBV15 and TRBJ1-4, with TRBD1 matching 7 bases. J gave up 6 bases and V 5 bases, and 6 bases lay outside the gene matches. CDR1 and CDR2 (germline): LNHNV, YYDKDF (reference sequence). This CDR3 has 14 residues. The CDR3 spells CATSRGGVDEKLFF. The CDR3 bases are TGTGCCACCAGCCGAGGGGGCGTCGATGAAAAACTGTTTTTT.

In DNA form, the CDR3 reads TGTGCCACCAGCAGAGAGGCGGGTCGCACCGGGGAGCTGTTTTTT. The encoded protein is CATSREAGRTGELFF. V usage is TRBV15 and J usage is TRBJ2-2, with D tentatively TRBD2 (5 bases). Trimming left V 0 bases short and J 4 bases short, with 9 bases between. The CDR3 has 15 residues. Germline CDR1 is LNHNV and CDR2 is YYDKDF (reference sequence).

Of note for this clone: Distinct nucleotide sequences in the sample also encode this CDR3. The rearrangement joins TRBV18 to TRBJ2-3; tentative D call: TRBD1 (6 bases). V shed 3 bases and J shed 0 bases, with 7 bases lying between them. CDR1 and CDR2 from the germline V gene are KGHSH and LQKENI. CDR3 length: 14 residues. In DNA, the CDR3 is TGTGCCAGCTCACCTACAGGGAGCACAGATACGCAGTATTTT. It yields the protein CASSPTGSTDTQYF.

V and J are TRBV2 and TRBJ2-7; D is undetermined. The CDR3 loop spans 14 amino acids. Trimming took 3 bases from V and 0 from J, leaving 9 bases between them. Germline CDR1 SNHLY, CDR2 FYNNEI. The CDR3 coding sequence is TGTGCCAGCAGTGAGGGCAGCCCCTCCTACGAGCAGTACTTC. Translated: CASSEGSPSYEQYF. Supplemented by reference TRBV2 and TRBJ2-7, the full variable domain reads EPEVTQTPSHQVTQMGQEVILRCVPISNHLYFYWYRQILGQKVEFLVSFYNNEISEKSEIFDDQFSVERPDGSNFTLKIRSTKLEDSAMYFCASSEGSPSYEQYFGPGTRLTVT.

The chain recombines TRBV6-5 with TRBJ2-7; TRBD1 matches 7 bases. This CDR3 comprises 15 residues. Trimming removed 7 bases from V and 5 bases from J; junction bases left unmatched: 14. Germline V gene sequence: CDR1 MNHEY, CDR2 SVGAGI. CDR3 DNA sequence: TGTGCCAGCAATACAGGGGCTGGGTTGATGCACGAGCAGTACTTC. Its protein is CASNTGAGLMHEQYF.

This clone was seen a few times. CDR3 nucleotides: TGTGCCAGCAGTGACTCGGGACAGCGAGCTTTCTTT. It yields the protein CASSDSGQRAFF. The rearrangement uses TRBV2 and TRBJ1-1; TRBD1 aligns across 7 bases. Germline V gene lookup returns CDR1 SNHLY and CDR2 FYNNEI. The CDR3 loop spans 12 amino acids. The junction had 5 bases not matched to a gene; V was cut back by 3 bases and J by 10 bases. Filled out from reference TRBV2 and TRBJ1-1, the complete variable domain reads EPEVTQTPSHQVTQMGQEVILRCVPISNHLYFYWYRQILGQKVEFLVSFYNNEISEKSEIFDDQFSVERPDGSNFTLKIRSTKLEDSAMYFCASSDSGQRAFFGQGTRLTVV.

The chain has TRBV7-9 and TRBJ1-2, with a weak D call TRBD1 (6 bases). This CDR3 has 18 amino acids. The germline V and J ends were trimmed by 5 bases and 1 base, with 23 bases remaining between them. Germline assignment: CDR1 SEHNR and CDR2 FQNEAQ (reference sequence). The CDR3 protein is CASSTRGNRDNNNYGYTF. The CDR3 DNA follows: TGTGCCAGCAGCACCCGGGGAAACCGGGACAACAATAACTATGGCTACACCTTC. Full variable domain (outside the CDR3, taken from reference TRBV7-9 and TRBJ1-2): DTGVSQNPRHKITKRGQNVTFRCDPISEHNRLYWYRQTLGQGPEFLTYFQNEAQLEKSRLLSDRFSAERPKGSFSTLEIQRTEQGDSAMYLCASSTRGNRDNNNYGYTFGSGTRLTVV.

The J gene is TRBJ2-3, the V gene TRBV5-1; 9 nucleotides agree with TRBD2. The CDR3 runs 14 residues. Germline V gene lookup returns CDR1 SGHRS and CDR2 YFSETQ. J was trimmed by 5 bases and V by 2 bases; bases with no gene match: 3. The CDR3 coding sequence is TGCGCCAGCAGCTTAGTAGCGGGAGAAGATACGCAGTATTTT. It encodes CASSLVAGEDTQYF.

The chain recombines TRBV6-4 with TRBJ1-5; D possibly corresponds to TRBD1 (6 bases). This CDR3 contains 14 residues. V dropped 7 bases and J dropped 0 bases, with 10 bases sitting between them. CDR1 is MRHNA, CDR2 SNTAGT, per germline. The CDR3 region is CASNRAYSNQPQHF. CDR3 nucleotide sequence: TGTGCCAGCAACAGGGCGTATAGCAATCAGCCCCAGCATTTT.

The chain employs TRBV10-2 and TRBJ1-2; tentatively, D is TRBD1 (5 bases). Germline CDR1 is WSHSY and CDR2 is SAAADI. This CDR3 is 13 amino acids long. V was pared by 10 bases and J by 2 bases, with 14 bases between. The CDR3 sequence is CATAHDRNYGYTF. The CDR3 DNA is TGCGCCACCGCCCACGACAGAAACTATGGCTACACCTTC.

This chain uses TRBV19 with TRBJ2-5, with 11 bases fitting TRBD2. V shed 1 base, J shed 3 bases, and the junction held 4 bases outside the gene matches. Germline CDR1 and CDR2: LNHDA and SQIVND (reference sequence). This CDR3 is built from 16 residues. CDR3 in amino acids: CASSIALGLAEETQYF. In DNA, the CDR3 is TGTGCCAGTAGTATAGCCCTGGGACTAGCGGAAGAGACCCAGTACTTC.

This sequence joins TRBV6-1 and TRBJ1-1, with a tentative D call TRBD1 (5 bases). Germline CDR1 and CDR2: MNHNS and SASEGT. This CDR3 spans 12 amino acids. Trimming took off 0 bases at V and 11 bases at J, with 10 bases between the two ends. CDR3 coding DNA: TGTGCCAGCAGTGAAGCCAAGGGGCGGGCTTTCTTT. Protein sequence: CASSEAKGRAFF.

This chain uses TRBV7-9 with TRBJ2-1, with TRBD1 identical over 9 bases. This CDR3 has 15 residues. Germline CDR1 reads SEHNR; CDR2 reads FQNEAQ (reference sequence). V was pared by 5 bases and J by 4 bases, with 6 bases of the junction left unmatched. CDR3 region: CASSLTGGMYNEQFF. The DNA of the CDR3 is TGTGCCAGCAGCCTTACAGGGGGCATGTACAATGAGCAGTTCTTC.

This rearrangement joins TRBV7-6 to TRBJ1-6, with D unresolved. CDR1 is SGHVS and CDR2 is FNYEAQ in the germline V gene. Trimming removed 4 bases from V and 9 bases from J, with 13 bases in between. This CDR3 has 14 amino acids. DNA of the CDR3: TGTGCCAGCAGCTCGACGGGGTATCGTTCACCCCTCCACTTT. Translating it yields CASSSTGYRSPLHF.

V gene TRBV4-3 combines with J gene TRBJ2-3; TRBD2 agrees at 7 bases. CDR3 size: 15 residues. The junction had 2 bases not matched to a gene; V was cut back by 0 bases and J by 2 bases. The germline gives CDR1 LGHNA, CDR2 YSLEER. This chain's CDR3 is CASSQEGTNTDTQYF. CDR3 DNA: TGCGCCAGCAGCCAAGAAGGGACTAACACAGATACGCAGTATTTT.